These 3 T cell receptor beta chains came from one sample sequenced in a study of blood T cell repertoires in COVID-19. Repertoires were generated with immunoSEQ multiplex PCR, while TCRdb's copy carries only in-frame clones and drops some. This table holds 250,000 to 350,000 clones, more than 90% found once. Input material: PBMCs or T cells enriched from blood (not recorded which). The receptors here all came from a woman aged 25 to 39 who had recovered from COVID-19.

The chain combines TRBV28 with TRBJ2-4; D is perhaps TRBD1 (6 bases). Trimming removed 5 bases at V and 0 bases at J, with 8 bases between. CDR1 and CDR2 (germline): MDHEN, SYDVKM. CDR3 length: 14 residues. The CDR3 DNA follows: TGTGCCAGCAGTGAACAGGGAGCCAAAAACATTCAGTACTTC. Amino acids: CASSEQGAKNIQYF. The variable domain in full, with the rest retrieved from reference TRBV28 and TRBJ2-4, is DVKVTQSSRYLVKRTGEKVFLECVQDMDHENMFWYRQDPGLGLRLIYFSYDVKMKEKGDIPEGYSVSREKKERFSLILESASTNQTSMYLCASSEQGAKNIQYFGAGTRLSVL.

The rearrangement links TRBV5-1 to TRBJ1-2; 7 bases are shared with TRBD1. V was clipped by 0 bases and J by 9 bases; unmatched bases: 2. The CDR3 runs 12 residues. Germline V gene sequence: CDR1 SGHRS, CDR2 YFSETQ. The CDR3 loop is CASSLDRGSYTF. The CDR3 bases are TGCGCCAGCAGCTTGGACAGGGGAAGCTACACCTTC.

J is TRBJ2-7 and V is TRBV28; 9 positions agree with TRBD1. CDR3 size: 15 residues. The germline gives CDR1 MDHEN, CDR2 SYDVKM. After removal of 4 bases from V and 2 bases from J, the junction contained 6 bases not matched to a gene. CDR3 region: CASSSTGGDTYEQYF. CDR3 nucleotide sequence: TGTGCCAGCAGTTCGACAGGGGGTGATACCTACGAGCAGTACTTC.